This T cell receptor (beta chain) was captured in a study of cytomegalovirus exposure and HLA in healthy donors. Study-wide background: Earlier work reported 117 million unique TCR beta sequences from about 200 million T cells.

This clone came up once. The CDR3 is 14 amino acids. Healthy bone marrow donors made up the donor group. The PCR was carried out with 60 Vbeta primers and 13 Jbeta primers. Original processing notes: Around 11 million shared chains were among roughly 81 million unique TCR beta chains counted in a later analysis. Here immunoSEQ multiplex PCR was the method, and the copy in TCRdb shows in-frame clones only, minus some. That table furnishes V, J and clone size, whereas the DNA furnished D and trimming. This sample has roughly 63,000 clones, with around 80% found just once. The material sequenced was PBMCs. This TCR derives from a woman in her thirties or forties in good health and CMV-seropositive. This chain links TRBV1 with TRBJ1-1; the tabulated D call, TRBD1, remains unverified against the DNA. TRBV1 is a pseudogene. CDR3: CTSSFDSDNTEAFF. The CDR3 nucleotides are TGCACCAGCAGCTTTGACAGCGACAACACTGAAGCTTTCTTT.